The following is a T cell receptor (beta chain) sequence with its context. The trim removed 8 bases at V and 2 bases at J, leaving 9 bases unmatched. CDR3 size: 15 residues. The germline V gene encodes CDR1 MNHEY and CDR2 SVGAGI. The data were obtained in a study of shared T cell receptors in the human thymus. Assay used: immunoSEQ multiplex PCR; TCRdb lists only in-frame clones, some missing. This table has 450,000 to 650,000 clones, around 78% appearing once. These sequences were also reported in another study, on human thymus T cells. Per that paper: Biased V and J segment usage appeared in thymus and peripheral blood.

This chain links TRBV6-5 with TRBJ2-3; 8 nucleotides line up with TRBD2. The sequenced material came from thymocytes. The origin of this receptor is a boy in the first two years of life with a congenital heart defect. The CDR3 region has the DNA TGTGCCAGCGTTATGGCGGGAGGCTTCACAGATACGCAGTATTTT. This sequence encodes CASVMAGGFTDTQYF.